One sample yielded the 21 T cell receptor beta chains listed below, sequenced in a study of cytomegalovirus exposure and HLA in healthy donors. Here immunoSEQ multiplex PCR was the method, and the copy in TCRdb shows in-frame clones only, minus some. Altogether approximately 130,000 clones are present, 85% to 90% being singletons, with the ten largest covering roughly 2%. Sequencing was performed on PBMCs. These receptors were collected from a woman under 30 in good health and CMV-seronegative.

The genes are TRBV25-1 and TRBJ2-5, with 10 bases identical to TRBD1. Per the germline V gene, CDR1 is MGHDK and CDR2 is SYGVNS. The CDR3 is 17 amino acids. V lost 5 bases to trimming and J lost 2 bases; unmatched junction nucleotides: 11. DNA for the CDR3: TGTGCCAGCAGTCCTCAACCGGGACAGGGGTGGCAAGAGACCCAGTACTTC. Translation gives CASSPQPGQGWQETQYF. The full variable domain, its missing parts supplied by reference TRBV25-1 and TRBJ2-5, is EADIYQTPRYLVIGTGKKITLECSQTMGHDKMYWYQQDPGMELHLIHYSYGVNSTEKGDLSSESTVSRIRTEHFPLTLESARPSHTSQYLCASSPQPGQGWQETQYFGPGTRLLVL.

The chain recombines TRBV7-2 with TRBJ2-5; 11 nucleotides line up with TRBD2. The germline V gene encodes CDR1 SGHTA and CDR2 FQGNSA. Losses at the gene ends were 4 bases for V and 14 bases for J; bases not matched to a gene: 9. The CDR3 runs 13 residues. The CDR3 sequence: CASSSGTGTSGYF. In DNA form, the CDR3 reads TGTGCCAGCAGCTCCGGGACCGGGACTAGCGGCTACTTC. The full variable domain, with the rest looked up from reference TRBV7-2 and TRBJ2-5, is GAGVSQSPSNKVTEKGKDVELRCDPISGHTALYWYRQSLGQGLEFLIYFQGNSAPDKSGLPSDRFSAERTGGSVSTLTIQRTQQEDSAVYLCASSSGTGTSGYFGPGTRLLVL.

The J gene is TRBJ2-7, the V gene TRBV4-2, with TRBD1 identical over 7 bases. The germline CDR1 and CDR2 sequences are LGHNA and YNFKEQ. Unmatched junction bases numbered 5, after V lost 1 base and J lost 2 bases. The length of the CDR3 is 15 residues. The CDR3 DNA reads as TGTGCCAGCAGCCAAGGACAGGGTCTTGCCTACGAGCAGTACTTC. This sequence encodes CASSQGQGLAYEQYF.

The CDR3, as DNA: TGTGCCATCAGTGAGTCCGGCAGGGGAAATAACTATGGCTACACCTTC. Its protein product is CAISESGRGNNYGYTF. The chain couples TRBV10-3 to TRBJ1-2; tentative D call: TRBD1 (6 bases). This CDR3 is built from 16 residues. Trimming cost V 0 bases and J 1 base, with 12 bases left between them. CDR1 is ENHRY, CDR2 SYGVKD, per germline.

The chain couples TRBV18 to TRBJ1-2; D is undetermined. Germline lookup yields CDR1 KGHSH and CDR2 LQKENI. The V and J ends lost 3 bases and 3 bases respectively, with 11 bases between them. The CDR3 runs to 14 residues. The CDR3: CASSPNTDYYGYTF. CDR3 nucleotides: TGTGCCAGCTCACCGAATACAGATTACTATGGCTACACCTTC. Together with reference TRBV18 and TRBJ1-2, the CDR3 gives the full variable domain: NAGVMQNPRHLVRRRGQEARLRCSPMKGHSHVYWYRQLPEEGLKFMVYLQKENIIDESGMPKERFSAEFPKEGPSILRIQQVVRGDSAAYFCASSPNTDYYGYTFGSGTRLTVV.

J is TRBJ1-4 and V is TRBV28; 7 bases match TRBD1. V shed 5 bases and J 8 bases; nucleotides not matched to a gene: 5. CDR1 MDHEN and CDR2 SYDVKM come from the germline V gene. This CDR3 spans 13 amino acids. As DNA, the CDR3 is TGTGCCAGCAGTACACAGGGGTGGGAAAAACTGTTTTTT. Amino acids: CASSTQGWEKLFF.

The chain employs TRBV6-5 and TRBJ2-2; 8 bases map to TRBD1. Trimming cost V 6 bases and J 4 bases; bases outside gene matches: 7. The V gene's germline CDR1 is MNHEY and CDR2 SVGAGI. CDR3 length: 15 residues. The CDR3 sequence: CASRGQGRGTGELFF. In DNA, the CDR3 is TGTGCCAGCAGAGGACAGGGCAGGGGCACCGGGGAGCTGTTTTTT.

V and J are TRBV15 and TRBJ2-3; 10 nucleotides match TRBD2. CDR1 and CDR2 (germline): LNHNV, YYDKDF (reference sequence). The CDR3 sequence is 19 residues long. V lost 1 base and J lost 0; bases outside the gene matches: 10. The CDR3 DNA is TGTGCCACCAGCAGAGGATCTTTAGCGGGAGGCCGTAGCACAGATACGCAGTATTTT. Amino acid sequence: CATSRGSLAGGRSTDTQYF.

The chain carries TRBV5-6 and TRBJ2-7, with 7 bases matching TRBD1. The V and J ends lost 1 base and 4 bases, in that order; junction bases with no gene match: 5. Looked up from germline, CDR1 is SGHDT and CDR2 is YYEEEE. The CDR3 consists of 14 residues. DNA of the CDR3: TGTGCCAGCAGCTTGAGGAACAGGGGATACGAGCAGTACTTC. Its translation is CASSLRNRGYEQYF.

The chain is built from TRBV11-2 and TRBJ2-2; 7 positions match TRBD1. Germline CDR1 SGHAT, CDR2 FQNNGV. The CDR3 spans 15 residues. The trim removed 5 bases at V and 6 bases at J, leaving 9 bases unmatched. DNA for the CDR3: TGTGCCAGCAGCCAGAGACAGGGACAAGCCGGGGAGCTGTTTTTT. This translates into CASSQRQGQAGELFF.

The CDR3 sequence is CASSPRSYEQYF. Written as DNA, the CDR3 is TGTGCCAGCAGCCCGAGATCTTACGAGCAGTACTTC. The chain recombines TRBV5-5 with TRBJ2-7, with D unclear. The CDR3 is made up of 12 amino acids. V lost 4 bases and J 4 bases, leaving 9 bases between the germline ends. In germline, CDR1 is SGHKS, CDR2 YYEKEE (reference sequence).

This chain joins TRBV7-3 and TRBJ2-1; 9 bases are shared with TRBD1. V lost 6 bases to trimming and J lost 6 bases; unmatched junction nucleotides: 9. The CDR3 loop spans 15 amino acids. Germline CDR1 SGHTA, CDR2 FQGTGA. The CDR3 nucleotides are TGTGCCAGCAGGTCACCGGGACAGGGAACCAATGAGCAGTTCTTC. Its translation: CASRSPGQGTNEQFF.

V and J are TRBV2 and TRBJ1-1; TRBD1 matches 7 bases. The V gene's germline CDR1 is SNHLY and CDR2 FYNNEI. V trimming: 9 bases; J trimming: 4 bases; junction bases outside the gene matches: 11. This CDR3 is 14 amino acids long. CDR3 DNA sequence: TGTGCCAGTCAAATCACAGGGGTGGCCACTGAAGCTTTCTTT. The encoded protein is CASQITGVATEAFF.

The chain joins TRBV5-6 to TRBJ1-5; TRBD1 is a possible D gene (6 bases). The germline V gene encodes CDR1 SGHDT and CDR2 YYEEEE. The V end lost 2 bases, the J end lost 2 bases, and 17 bases lay between the germline ends. This CDR3 is built from 17 residues. In DNA form, the CDR3 reads TGTGCCAGCAGCTTCTGGGGACAACTTCCGGGCAATCAGCCCCAGCATTTT. It specifies CASSFWGQLPGNQPQHF.

J is TRBJ1-1 and V is TRBV19; 7 bases line up with TRBD1. The germline V gene has CDR1 LNHDA and CDR2 SQIVND (reference sequence). Germline trimming cut 6 bases from V and 0 bases from J; bases unmatched to any gene: 7. This CDR3 has 15 amino acids. CDR3 in amino acids: CASRGDSGMNTEAFF. The CDR3 region has the DNA TGTGCCAGTAGGGGGGACAGCGGCATGAACACTGAAGCTTTCTTT. The full variable domain, in which reference TRBV19 and TRBJ1-1 provide the parts outside the CDR3, is DGGITQSPKYLFRKEGQNVTLSCEQNLNHDAMYWYRQDPGQGLRLIYYSQIVNDFQKGDIAEGYSVSREKKESFPLTVTSAQKNPTAFYLCASRGDSGMNTEAFFGQGTRLTVV.

The chain has TRBV27 and TRBJ2-5; the D is unclear. Looked up from germline, CDR1 is MNHEY and CDR2 is SMNVEV (reference sequence). V lost 6 bases to trimming and J lost 5 bases, with 13 bases between them. The CDR3 loop spans 13 amino acids. The CDR3 sequence: CASRLTLMETQYF. CDR3 nucleotide sequence: TGTGCCAGCAGACTGACTTTAATGGAGACCCAGTACTTC.

The chain uses TRBV29-1 and TRBJ1-1, with D unclear. V gave up 2 bases and J gave up 4 bases, with 17 bases separating them. Germline V gene lookup returns CDR1 SQVTM and CDR2 ANQGSEA. This CDR3 has 15 amino acids. DNA of the CDR3: TGCAGCGTTGAATTAACAGCCTCCCTATCCACTGAAGCTTTCTTT. Its translation is CSVELTASLSTEAFF.

This chain joins TRBV19 and TRBJ1-2, with 11 bases aligning to TRBD1. The J segment lost 1 base and the V segment lost 4 bases, leaving 8 bases of the junction unmatched. Per the germline V gene, CDR1 is LNHDA and CDR2 is SQIVND (reference sequence). There are 17 residues in the CDR3. CDR3 nucleotide sequence: TGTGCCAGTAGTAGCCGGACAGGGGGCCTCCTTAACTATGGCTACACCTTC. Residues: CASSSRTGGLLNYGYTF.

The CDR3 spells CASSQLPGLAGGQETQYF. CDR3 nucleotide sequence: TGCGCCAGCAGCCAACTCCCGGGACTAGCGGGGGGACAAGAGACCCAGTACTTC. The chain links TRBV5-1 to TRBJ2-5, with TRBD2 identical over 15 bases. Germline assignment: CDR1 SGHRS and CDR2 YFSETQ. The CDR3 is made up of 18 amino acids. V shed 4 bases and J 2 bases; nucleotides not matched to a gene: 9.

This clone was seen once. J is TRBJ1-4 and V is TRBV11-3, with a tentative D call TRBD1 (5 bases). Germline loops: CDR1 SGHNT, CDR2 YENEEA. Trimming took off 1 base at V and 8 bases at J, with 11 bases between the two ends. There are 14 residues in the CDR3. For the CDR3, the DNA is TGTGCCAGCAGCTTAGGGAGGGGTCAGGAAAAACTGTTTTTT. Amino acids: CASSLGRGQEKLFF.

This sequence joins TRBV30 and TRBJ1-4; D possibly corresponds to TRBD1 (6 bases). The CDR3 extends over 15 amino acids. Germline values: CDR1 GTSNPN, CDR2 SVGIG (reference sequence). Trimming cost V 0 bases and J 3 bases, with 11 bases left between them. Here the CDR3 reads CAWSVTGLANEKLFF. CDR3 DNA: TGTGCCTGGAGTGTCACAGGGCTTGCTAATGAAAAACTGTTTTTT.